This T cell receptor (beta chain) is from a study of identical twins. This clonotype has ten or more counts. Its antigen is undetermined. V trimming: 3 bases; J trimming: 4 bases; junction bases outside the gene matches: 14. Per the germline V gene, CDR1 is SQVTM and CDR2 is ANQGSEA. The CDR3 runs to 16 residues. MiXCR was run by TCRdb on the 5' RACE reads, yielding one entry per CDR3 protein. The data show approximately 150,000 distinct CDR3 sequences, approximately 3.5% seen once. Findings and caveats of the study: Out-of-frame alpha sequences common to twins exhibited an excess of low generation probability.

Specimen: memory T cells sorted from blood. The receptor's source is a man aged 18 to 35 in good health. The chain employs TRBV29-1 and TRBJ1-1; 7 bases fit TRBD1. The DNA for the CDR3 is TGCAGCGTTGAGCAACAGGGGCATGGGTTGGGCACTGAAGCTTTCTTT. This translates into CSVEQQGHGLGTEAFF.